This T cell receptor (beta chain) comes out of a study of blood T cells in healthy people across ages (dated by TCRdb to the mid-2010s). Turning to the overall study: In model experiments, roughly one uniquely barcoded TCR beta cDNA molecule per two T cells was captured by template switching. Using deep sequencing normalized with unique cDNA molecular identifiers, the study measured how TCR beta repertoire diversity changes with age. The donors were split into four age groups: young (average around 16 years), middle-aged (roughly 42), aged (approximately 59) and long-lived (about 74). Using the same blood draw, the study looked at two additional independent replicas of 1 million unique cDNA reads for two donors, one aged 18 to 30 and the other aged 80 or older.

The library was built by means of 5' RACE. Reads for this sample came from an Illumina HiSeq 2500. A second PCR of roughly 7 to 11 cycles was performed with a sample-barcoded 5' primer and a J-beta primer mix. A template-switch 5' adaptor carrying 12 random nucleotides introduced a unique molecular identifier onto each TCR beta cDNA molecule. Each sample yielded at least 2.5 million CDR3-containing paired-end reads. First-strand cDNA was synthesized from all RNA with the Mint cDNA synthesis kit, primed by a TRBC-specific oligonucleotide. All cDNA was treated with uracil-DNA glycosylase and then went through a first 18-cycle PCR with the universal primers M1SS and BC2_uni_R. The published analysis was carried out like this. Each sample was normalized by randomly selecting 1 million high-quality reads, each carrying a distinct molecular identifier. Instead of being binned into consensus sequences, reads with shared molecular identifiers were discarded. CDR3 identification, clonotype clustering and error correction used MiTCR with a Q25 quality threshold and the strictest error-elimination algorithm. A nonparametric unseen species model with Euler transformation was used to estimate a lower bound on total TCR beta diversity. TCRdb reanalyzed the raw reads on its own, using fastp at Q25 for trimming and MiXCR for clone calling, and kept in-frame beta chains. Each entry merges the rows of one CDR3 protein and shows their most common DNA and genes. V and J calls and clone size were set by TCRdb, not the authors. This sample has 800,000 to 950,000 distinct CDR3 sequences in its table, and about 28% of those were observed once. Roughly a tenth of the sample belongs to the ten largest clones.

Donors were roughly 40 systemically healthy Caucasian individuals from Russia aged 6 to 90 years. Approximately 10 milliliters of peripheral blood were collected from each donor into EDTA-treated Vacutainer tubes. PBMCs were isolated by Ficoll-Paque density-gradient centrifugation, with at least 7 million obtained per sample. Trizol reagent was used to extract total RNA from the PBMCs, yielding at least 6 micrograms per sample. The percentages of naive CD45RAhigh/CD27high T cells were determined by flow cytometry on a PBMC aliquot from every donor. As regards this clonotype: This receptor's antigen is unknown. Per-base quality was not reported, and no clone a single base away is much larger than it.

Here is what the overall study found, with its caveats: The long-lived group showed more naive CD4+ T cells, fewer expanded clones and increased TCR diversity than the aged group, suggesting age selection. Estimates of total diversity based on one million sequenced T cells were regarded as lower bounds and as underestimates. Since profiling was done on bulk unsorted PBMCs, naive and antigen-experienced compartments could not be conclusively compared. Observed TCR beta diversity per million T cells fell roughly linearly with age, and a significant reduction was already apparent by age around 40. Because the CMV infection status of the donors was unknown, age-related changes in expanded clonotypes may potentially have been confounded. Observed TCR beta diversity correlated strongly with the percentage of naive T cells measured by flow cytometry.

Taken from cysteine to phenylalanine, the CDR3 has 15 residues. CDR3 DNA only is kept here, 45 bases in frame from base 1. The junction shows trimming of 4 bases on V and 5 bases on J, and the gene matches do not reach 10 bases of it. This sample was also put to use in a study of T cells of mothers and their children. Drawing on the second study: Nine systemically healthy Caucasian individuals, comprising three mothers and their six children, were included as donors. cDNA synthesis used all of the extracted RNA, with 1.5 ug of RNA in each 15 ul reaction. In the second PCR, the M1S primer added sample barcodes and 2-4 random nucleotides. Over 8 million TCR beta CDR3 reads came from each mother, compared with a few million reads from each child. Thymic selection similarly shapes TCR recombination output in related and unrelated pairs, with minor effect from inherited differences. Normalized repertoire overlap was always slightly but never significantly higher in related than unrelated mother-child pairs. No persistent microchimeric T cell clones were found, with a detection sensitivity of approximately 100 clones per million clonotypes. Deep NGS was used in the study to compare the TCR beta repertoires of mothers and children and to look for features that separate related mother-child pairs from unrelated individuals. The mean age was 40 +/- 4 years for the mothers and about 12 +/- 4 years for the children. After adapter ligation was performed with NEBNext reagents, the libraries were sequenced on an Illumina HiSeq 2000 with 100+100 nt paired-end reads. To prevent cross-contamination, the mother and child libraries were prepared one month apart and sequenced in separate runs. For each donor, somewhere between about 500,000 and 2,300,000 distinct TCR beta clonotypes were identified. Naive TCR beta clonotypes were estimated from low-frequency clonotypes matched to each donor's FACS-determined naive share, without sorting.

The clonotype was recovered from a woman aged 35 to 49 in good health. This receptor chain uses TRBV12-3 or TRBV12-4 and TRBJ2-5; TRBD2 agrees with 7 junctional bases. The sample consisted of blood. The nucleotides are TGTGCCAGCAGTTGGTGGGCGGGGGAGCGGGAGACCCAGTACTTC. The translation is CASSWWAGERETQYF.